The present T cell receptor (beta chain) was sequenced within a study of T cell repertoires in cytomegalovirus infection. Study at large: Selection of CMV epitopes for the study included recently identified HLA-C-restricted and well-studied HLA-B-restricted ones.

Trimming stripped 0 bases from V and 7 bases from J, with 15 bases between. The CDR3 spans 15 residues. The V gene's germline CDR1 is DFQATT and CDR2 SNEGSKA (reference sequence). The study's findings and limits: CMV-specific TCR beta clonotypes restricted by HLA-C were the ones dominating the ex vivo response.

TCRdb re-derived calls from the reads in MiXCR, one entry per CDR3 protein. The table shows roughly 800,000 distinct CDR3 sequences, with about 27% occurring only once. Regarding this clonotype: Its matching antigen is unknown.

The sample here was cultured CD8+ T cells from PBMCs, taken from culture after CMV antigen stimulation. This receptor was taken from a human donor in good health (CMV status not recorded). Some clones in this sample may be carry-over from other donors' samples. This rearrangement joins TRBV20-1 to TRBJ1-4, with a possible D match to TRBD1 (6 bases). In nucleotides, the CDR3 is TGCAGTGCTAGAGATAGGGGGGCGCTTTTTGAAAAACTGTTTTTT. This gives the protein CSARDRGALFEKLFF.